This T cell receptor beta chain was obtained from a study of technical replicates of blood from a handful of donors. This table comes from immunoSEQ multiplex PCR, and its TCRdb copy is limited to in-frame clones, with some not included. Of tens of thousands of clones in the sample, 92% were seen once. This clone was counted between two and nine times. This clonotype was obtained from a human donor in good health. Sequenced material: T cells isolated from PBMCs.

CDR3 sequence reads: CASSLGTGSGYTF. CDR3 coding DNA: TGTGCCAGCAGTTTAGGGACAGGGAGCGGCTACACCTTC. V and J are TRBV27 and TRBJ1-2, with 9 bases lining up with TRBD1. Per germline, CDR1 MNHEY and CDR2 SMNVEV (reference sequence). V lost 2 bases to trimming and J lost 8 bases; unmatched junction nucleotides: 3. The CDR3 is 13 residues long.